The sequence of this T cell receptor (beta chain) was determined in a study of CXCR3-negative and CXCR3-positive naive CD8 T cells. Study conclusions and caveats: Naive cells with CXCR3 showed TRB CDR3s that were more hydrophobic than those in CXCR3-negative naive cells. Cryopreserved cells partially lost CXCR3 expression, and fresh PBMCs were used in most assays. For naive cells, CXCR3-negative and CXCR3-positive subsets had similar TRBV-TRBJ usage; for memory cells, usage differed.

A remark on this clonotype: Its antigen is still unknown.

The study made its TRB cDNA libraries by 5' RACE, adding UMI labels. TCRdb re-called the 5' RACE reads, yielding one record per CDR3 amino acid sequence without DNA. The table for this sample gives around 90,000 distinct CDR3 sequences. Naive CD8+ T cells had a CD45RO-CCR7+CD27+CD95- phenotype. The CDR3 consists of 15 residues. Germline V lookup: CDR1 MNHEY, CDR2 SVGEGT. The sequence was collected from a human donor in good health. Some clones in this sample may be carry-over from other donors' samples. V is TRBV6-2 or TRBV6-3 and J is TRBJ2-1. The sequencing sample was made of naive CXCR3- CD8+ T cells from blood. Subset meaning: CD45RO-CCR7+CD27+CD95- naive CD8+ T cells lacking CXCR3 (TNR3-). The CDR3 is CASEKVGVGHNEQFF.